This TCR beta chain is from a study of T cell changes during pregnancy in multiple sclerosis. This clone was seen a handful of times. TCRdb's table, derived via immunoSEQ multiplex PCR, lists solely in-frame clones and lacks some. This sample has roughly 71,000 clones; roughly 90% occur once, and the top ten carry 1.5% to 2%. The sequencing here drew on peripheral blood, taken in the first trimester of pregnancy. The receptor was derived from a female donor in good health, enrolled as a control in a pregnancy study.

CDR3 nucleotide sequence: TGTGCCAGCAGCCCAGGGGGGACTAATGAAAAACTGTTTTTT. This translates into CASSPGGTNEKLFF. The chain has TRBV7-9 and TRBJ1-4, with 7 bases aligning to TRBD1. J lost 2 bases, V lost 5 bases, and 2 bases had no gene match. Germline V gene data show CDR1 as SEHNR and CDR2 as FQNEAQ (reference sequence). This CDR3 spans 14 amino acids.